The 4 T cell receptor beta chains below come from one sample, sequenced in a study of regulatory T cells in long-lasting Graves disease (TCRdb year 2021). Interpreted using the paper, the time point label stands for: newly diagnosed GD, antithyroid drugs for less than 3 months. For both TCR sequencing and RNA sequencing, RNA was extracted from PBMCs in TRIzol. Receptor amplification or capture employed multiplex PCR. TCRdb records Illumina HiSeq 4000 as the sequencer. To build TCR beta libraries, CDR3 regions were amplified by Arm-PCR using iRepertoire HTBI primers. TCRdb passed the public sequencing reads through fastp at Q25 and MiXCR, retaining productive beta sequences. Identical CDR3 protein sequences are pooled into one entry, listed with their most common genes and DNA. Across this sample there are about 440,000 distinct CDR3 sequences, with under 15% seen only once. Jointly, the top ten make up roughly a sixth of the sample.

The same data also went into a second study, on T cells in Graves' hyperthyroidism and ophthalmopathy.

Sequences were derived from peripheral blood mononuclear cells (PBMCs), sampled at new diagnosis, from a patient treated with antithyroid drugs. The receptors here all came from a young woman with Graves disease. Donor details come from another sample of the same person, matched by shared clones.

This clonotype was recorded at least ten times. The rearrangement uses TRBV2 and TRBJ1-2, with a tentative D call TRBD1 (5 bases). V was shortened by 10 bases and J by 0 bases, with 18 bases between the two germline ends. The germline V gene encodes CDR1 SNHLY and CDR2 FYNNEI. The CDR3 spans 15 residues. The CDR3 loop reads CATVKWGDANYGYTF. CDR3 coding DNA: TGTGCCACAGTCAAGTGGGGGGATGCTAACTATGGCTACACCTTC.

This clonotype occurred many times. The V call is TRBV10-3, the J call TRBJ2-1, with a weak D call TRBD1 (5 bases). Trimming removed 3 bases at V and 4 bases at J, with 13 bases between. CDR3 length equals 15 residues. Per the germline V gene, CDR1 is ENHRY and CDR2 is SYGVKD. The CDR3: CAISEQAGKYNEQFF. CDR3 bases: TGTGCCATCAGTGAACAGGCAGGAAAATACAATGAGCAGTTCTTC.

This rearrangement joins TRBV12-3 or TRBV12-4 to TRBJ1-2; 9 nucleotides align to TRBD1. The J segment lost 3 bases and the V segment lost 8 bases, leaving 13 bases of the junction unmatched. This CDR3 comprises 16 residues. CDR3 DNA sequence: TGTGCCAGCGGGAACACCGGGACAGGGAGCTACTATGGCTACACCTTC. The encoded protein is CASGNTGTGSYYGYTF.

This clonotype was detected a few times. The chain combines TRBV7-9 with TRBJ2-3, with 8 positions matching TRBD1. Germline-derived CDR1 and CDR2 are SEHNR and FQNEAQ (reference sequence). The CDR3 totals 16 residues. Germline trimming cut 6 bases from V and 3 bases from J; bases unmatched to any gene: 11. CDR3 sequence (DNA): TGTGCCAGCAGTCCAGGACAGGGACGAGAGACAGATACGCAGTATTTT. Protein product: CASSPGQGRETDTQYF.